This T cell receptor (beta chain) was observed in a study of blood T cells in healthy people across ages. Study-wide results and caveats: Researchers said unsorted PBMCs prevented a conclusive naive versus antigen-experienced comparison.

This clonotype was counted once. Its antigen is unidentified. With each sample, at least 5 micrograms of total RNA were extracted. The length of the CDR3 is 11 residues. CDR1 is SQVTM, CDR2 ANQGSEA, per germline. V shed 2 bases and J shed 6 bases, with 8 bases lying between them. PCR was performed a second time for about 6 to 11 cycles using a sample-barcoded 5' primer and a J-beta primer mix. Researchers report that a template-switch adaptor with 12 random nucleotides tagged each cDNA molecule. There were at least 2.5 million CDR3-containing paired-end reads obtained from each sample. Each CDR3 protein gets one entry after TCRdb re-called the 5' RACE reads with MiXCR. The profile shows 730,000 or so distinct CDR3 sequences, 43% of them singletons.

The source of this sequence is a woman aged 60-75 years in good health. The sequenced material came from blood. J is TRBJ2-7 and V is TRBV29-1, with no clear D. In DNA, the CDR3 is TGCAGCGTTGAATTAGATGGCGAGCAGTACTTC. Translated, it gives CSVELDGEQYF.